This T cell receptor (beta chain) was recovered during a study of T cell responses to AZD1222 COVID-19 vaccine (dated by TCRdb to the early 2020s). Regarding the complete study: A total of 230 or so trial participants underwent TCR sequencing, of whom 200 to 220 received two doses of AZD1222 and approximately 25 received two doses of the MenACWY control vaccine. Enrollment into the trials was organized by age into subgroups of 18-55, 56-69 and 70-plus years, and those subgroups contained about 160, 30 and 59 TCR-sequenced participants, respectively.

Interpreted using the paper, the time point label stands for: about 28 days (+/-7) after the second vaccine dose. Because spike-specific TCR depth and breadth did not differ between the two schedules, AZD1222 recipients who got a second dose at roughly 4 weeks were pooled with those who got a second dose at roughly 12 weeks. Samples from vaccinated people were obtained from the UK trials COV001 and COV002, which included a single-blind randomized controlled phase 2/3 trial of AZD1222 (ChAdOx1 nCoV-19) in healthy adults. For TCRbeta chain sequencing, PBMC samples were collected from trial participants at day 0 and at day 28 after the second dose. The CDR3 has 15 amino acids, counting the end cysteine and phenylalanine. Just the 45-base CDR3 DNA is kept, in frame starting at base 1. CDR1 and CDR2 (KGHSH, LQKENI) derive from the germline V gene. V lost 4 bases and J lost 0 bases; the stretch between them is 13 bases long.

General conclusions and limits of the study: In the small 56-69-year group, the increase in depth fell short of significance, most likely because of low power. Spike-specific TCR breadth and depth rose significantly after two AZD1222 doses compared with day 0 and with MenACWY recipients. Most participants were white British and females outnumbered males, and the authors suggested that clonal diversity may have been underestimated. Epitopes outside the regions mutated in the B.1.351 and B.1.1.7 variants were reportedly recognized by nearly half of the unique spike-specific TCRs. Conclusions about previously exposed vaccinees are limited because only six or seven AZD1222 recipients were SARS-CoV-2 seropositive at baseline. No day 14 peak-response samples were available, so repertoires were characterized only after the peak T cell response. The vaccine-associated CD4 TCRs covered the entire spike protein, and the dominant responses fell in regions 160-218 and 743-854.

On this clone itself: What antigen it recognizes has not been identified. No clone much larger than this one lies a single base away; base qualities are absent.

The CDR3 regions of human TCRbeta chains were analyzed by immunosequencing. For the original study's pipeline: Repertoire TCRs were matched against a reference library of SARS-CoV-2-specific TCRs generated with the MIRA antigen-specificity platform. Breadth was defined as the fraction of unique TCRs that were SARS-CoV-2-associated, and depth was defined as the fraction of total T cells that were SARS-CoV-2-associated. Each spike-specific TCR was assigned to its reactive spike region and to a CD4 or CD8 class using the MIRA data. Log10-transformed breadth and depth values were compared by one-way ANOVA with Sidak's multiple comparisons tests. What TCRdb holds here is the immuneACCESS table cut down to in-frame rearrangements. Part of the clones is not present; checked against another copy, under half of the missing clones reflect an unresolved V gene, and the others are unexplained. D and trimming come from the DNA, and the V and J calls and clone size come from that table. This sample is represented by about 150,000 clones; about 93% of them were singletons. The ten largest clones take up under 4.5% of the sample.

Recombination linked TRBV18 to TRBJ2-7; the D gene is perhaps TRBD2, on 6 matching bases. The sequencing here drew on peripheral blood, taken 28 days after the second AZD1222 dose. The TCR originated in an adult who received the AZD1222 COVID-19 vaccine. The CDR3 reads CASSLRLAYSYEQYF. The DNA sequence is as follows: TGTGCCAGCTCACTGCGGCTAGCGTACTCCTACGAGCAGTACTTC.